The 14 T cell receptor beta chains below come from one sample, sequenced in a study of blood T cell repertoires in COVID-19. Profiled with immunoSEQ multiplex PCR; TCRdb holds only in-frame clones, not every one. Of about 310,000 clones in the sample, roughly 86% were seen once. The specimen was peripheral blood. The source of these receptors is a man in his sixties or seventies with acute or convalescent COVID-19.

This chain uses TRBV7-2 with TRBJ1-2; 9 bases are a match to TRBD1. CDR3 length: 14 residues. Trimming at V came to 0 bases and at J to 5 bases, leaving 1 base not matched to a gene. Germline lookup yields CDR1 SGHTA and CDR2 FQGNSA. For the CDR3, the DNA is TGTGCCAGCAGCTTAGCGGACAGGGGTTATGGCTACACCTTC. Its protein is CASSLADRGYGYTF.

The chain uses TRBV28 and TRBJ2-5, with TRBD2 as a possible D gene (6 bases). V lost 5 bases, J lost 0 bases, and 16 bases lay in between. Germline-derived CDR1 and CDR2 are MDHEN and SYDVKM. This CDR3 has 16 amino acids. CDR3 sequence (DNA): TGTGCCAGCAGTAAACCGCCGGGAGAGTACCAAGAGACCCAGTACTTC. Its translation is CASSKPPGEYQETQYF.

The rearrangement links TRBV6-1 to TRBJ2-7; TRBD1 agrees at 9 bases. J gave up 3 bases and V 2 bases, and 14 bases lay outside the gene matches. CDR3 length: 18 residues. CDR1 and CDR2 (germline): MNHNS, SASEGT. CDR3 sequence reads: CASSERASGTGQYYEQYF. CDR3 coding DNA: TGTGCCAGCAGTGAACGGGCCTCCGGGACAGGGCAATACTACGAGCAGTACTTC.

This chain joins TRBV25-1 and TRBJ2-7; TRBD2 agrees at 8 bases. The CDR3 totals 12 residues. CDR1 and CDR2 from the germline V gene are MGHDK and SYGVNS. Unmatched junction bases numbered 1, after V lost 2 bases and J lost 7 bases. CDR3 sequence reads: CASSEAGGEQYF. CDR3 DNA sequence: TGTGCCAGCAGTGAAGCGGGGGGTGAGCAGTACTTC.

J is TRBJ1-3 and V is TRBV19; 7 nucleotides align to TRBD1. Germline CDR1 reads LNHDA; CDR2 reads SQIVND (reference sequence). The length of the CDR3 is 15 residues. With V trimmed by 5 bases and J by 3 bases, 7 bases remained unmatched. The DNA of the CDR3 is TGTGCCAGTAGTCCAAACAGGGGCGTTGGAAACACCATATATTTT. Translated, it gives CASSPNRGVGNTIYF.

The gene calls are TRBV10-3 and TRBJ2-7, with 8 positions matching TRBD2. V shed 4 bases, J shed 9 bases, and the junction held 20 bases outside the gene matches. CDR3 length: 17 amino acids. Germline V gives CDR1 ENHRY, CDR2 SYGVKD. The CDR3 loop is CAISASPGTRDVLGQYF. The CDR3 bases are TGTGCCATCAGTGCCTCTCCCGGGACTAGGGATGTCCTTGGGCAGTACTTC.

The rearrangement links TRBV3-1 (or the pseudogene TRBV3-2) to TRBJ2-1, with 7 bases lining up with TRBD2. V lost 0 bases to trimming and J lost 4 bases; unmatched junction nucleotides: 3. Germline assignment: CDR1 LGHDT and CDR2 YNNKEL (reference sequence). This CDR3 is 15 amino acids long. CDR3 in DNA: TGTGCCAGCAGCCAAGAGGCTAGCGGTTACAATGAGCAGTTCTTC. This sequence encodes CASSQEASGYNEQFF.

The chain combines TRBV6-5 with TRBJ1-1; a possible D gene is TRBD1 (5 bases). V lost 4 bases and J lost 5, with 11 bases in between. Germline V gene data show CDR1 as MNHEY and CDR2 as SVGAGI. This CDR3 is built from 13 residues. The CDR3 region is CASSSRVLTEAFF. CDR3 DNA: TGTGCCAGCAGTTCCAGGGTACTGACTGAAGCTTTCTTT.

This clone showed up many times. The chain combines TRBV7-9 with TRBJ2-7; D is perhaps TRBD2 (6 bases). Germline V gene data show CDR1 as SEHNR and CDR2 as FQNEAQ (reference sequence). This CDR3 has 15 residues. The V and J ends lost 1 base and 2 bases respectively, with 12 bases between them. CDR3 loop: CASSLGGRGAYEQYF. The CDR3 coding sequence is TGTGCCAGCAGCTTAGGTGGGCGGGGCGCCTACGAGCAGTACTTC.

This clone has a handful of counts. CDR3 DNA: TGCGCCAGCAGTGGTAGACAGGGGGCGTCTGGCTACACCTTC. Amino acids: CASSGRQGASGYTF. The V gene is TRBV10-2, the J gene TRBJ1-2; the match to TRBD1 covers 10 bases. CDR3 length: 14 residues. The germline V gene has CDR1 WSHSY and CDR2 SAAADI. The J segment lost 7 bases and the V segment lost 4 bases, leaving 6 bases of the junction unmatched.

The chain joins TRBV5-8 to TRBJ1-1, with D maybe TRBD1 (5 bases). CDR3 length: 13 residues. V was pared by 2 bases and J by 4 bases, with 9 bases between. Looked up from germline, CDR1 is SGHTS and CDR2 is YDEGEE. The CDR3 reads CASSLGVGTEAFF. CDR3 DNA: TGTGCCAGCAGCTTAGGGGTGGGCACTGAAGCTTTCTTT.

This clone was seen more than once but under ten times. The chain is built from TRBV5-1 and TRBJ2-1; D is perhaps TRBD2 (6 bases). The CDR3 runs to 14 residues. The ends were cut back, 7 bases at V and 2 bases at J, with 13 bases in the middle. Germline assignment: CDR1 SGHRS and CDR2 YFSETQ. Here the CDR3 reads CASGAGTAYNEQFF. The CDR3 region has the DNA TGCGCCAGCGGAGCCGGGACTGCCTACAATGAGCAGTTCTTC.

The rearrangement uses TRBV6-2 or TRBV6-3 and TRBJ1-5; D perhaps matches TRBD1 (6 bases). The CDR3 is 12 residues long. CDR1 MNHEY and CDR2 SVGEGT come from the germline V gene. V lost 5 bases to trimming and J lost 11 bases, with 13 bases between them. CDR3 loop: CASSLQGSAQHF. The CDR3 DNA sequence: TGTGCCAGCAGTCTGCAGGGGTCTGCCCAGCATTTT.

For this clone: The sample has other DNA sequences that encode this CDR3 too. This chain joins TRBV7-2 and TRBJ1-2; possible D gene TRBD1, 5 bases. The CDR3 is 13 residues long. V shed 1 base and J shed 2 bases, with 5 bases lying between them. Germline CDR1 and CDR2: SGHTA and FQGNSA. DNA of the CDR3: TGTGCCAGCAGCTTAGGACAGAACTATGGCTACACCTTC. The encoded protein is CASSLGQNYGYTF.